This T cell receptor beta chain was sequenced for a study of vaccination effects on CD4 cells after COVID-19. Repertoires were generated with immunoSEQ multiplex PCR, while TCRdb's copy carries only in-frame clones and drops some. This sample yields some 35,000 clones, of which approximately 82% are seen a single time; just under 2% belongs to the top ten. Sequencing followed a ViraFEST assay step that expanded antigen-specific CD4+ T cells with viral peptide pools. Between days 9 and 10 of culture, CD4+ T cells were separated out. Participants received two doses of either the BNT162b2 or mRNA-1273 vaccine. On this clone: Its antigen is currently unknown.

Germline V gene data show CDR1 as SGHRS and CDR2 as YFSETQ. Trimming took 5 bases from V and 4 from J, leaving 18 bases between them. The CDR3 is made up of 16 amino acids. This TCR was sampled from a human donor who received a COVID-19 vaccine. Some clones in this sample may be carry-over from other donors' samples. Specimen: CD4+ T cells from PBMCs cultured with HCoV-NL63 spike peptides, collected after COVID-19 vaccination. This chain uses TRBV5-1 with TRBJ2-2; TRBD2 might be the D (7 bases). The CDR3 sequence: CASSIGGAGITGELFF. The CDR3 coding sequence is TGCGCCAGCAGTATTGGGGGGGCCGGTATCACCGGGGAGCTGTTTTTT.